This T cell receptor beta chain derives from a study of OX40 agonist ivuxolimab in advanced cancers. The CDR3 is 14 residues long. Losses at the gene ends were 6 bases for V and 7 bases for J; bases not matched to a gene: 6. CDR1 and CDR2 (germline): ENHRY, SYGVKD. Sequenced by immunoSEQ multiplex PCR; TCRdb stores in-frame clones only, minus some. Of 44,000 or so clones in the sample, about 88% were seen once. The origin of this receptor is an adult with an advanced solid tumor such as melanoma, head and neck, liver or kidney cancer. The sample in question was CD4+ or CD8+ T cells sorted from blood, obtained in a trial of the OX40 agonist ivuxolimab. The rearrangement links TRBV10-3 to TRBJ1-4; 9 bases agree with TRBD1. The CDR3 protein is CAIRGQGRSEKLFF. The DNA for the CDR3 is TGTGCCATCAGGGGACAGGGCCGGAGTGAAAAACTGTTTTTT.